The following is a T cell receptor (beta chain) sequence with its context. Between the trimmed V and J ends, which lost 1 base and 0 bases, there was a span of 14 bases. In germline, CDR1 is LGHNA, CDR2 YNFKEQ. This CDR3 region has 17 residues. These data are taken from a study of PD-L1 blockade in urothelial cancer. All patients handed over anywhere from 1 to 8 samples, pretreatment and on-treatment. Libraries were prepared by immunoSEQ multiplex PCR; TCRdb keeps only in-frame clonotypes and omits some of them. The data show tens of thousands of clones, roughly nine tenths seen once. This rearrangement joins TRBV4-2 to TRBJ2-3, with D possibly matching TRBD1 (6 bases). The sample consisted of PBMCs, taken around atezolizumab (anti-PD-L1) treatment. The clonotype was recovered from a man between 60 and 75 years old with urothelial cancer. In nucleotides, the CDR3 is TGTGCCAGCAGCCAAGCTTCTCAGGGACAAAGCACAGATACGCAGTATTTT. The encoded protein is CASSQASQGQSTDTQYF.